This T cell receptor beta chain came from a study of shared clonotypes between healthy human individuals. V lost 8 bases, J lost 3 bases, and 2 bases stayed unmatched. This CDR3 contains 14 residues. CDR1 and CDR2 from the germline V gene are KGHSH and LQKENI. General study points: Clonotypes shared by all four sorted-subset donors had higher generation probabilities than non-shared clonotypes. Larger estimated richness was generally recorded for naive subsets relative to memory subsets. Among a handful of donors, 4.5% to 5.5% of naive CD4 clonotypes were found in common.

This clone has just one count. The antigen is undetermined. Assay: immunoSEQ multiplex PCR; the TCRdb copy retains only in-frame clones and omits some. This table has about 2.3 million clones, 90% to 95% appearing once. This TCR was sampled from a man aged 18 to 29 in good health. Some clones in this sample may be carry-over from other donors' samples. The sample taken for sequencing was naive CD4+ T cells from PBMCs. Subset noted: CD45RA+ positively selected. The chain uses TRBV18 and TRBJ2-3, with TRBD2 matching over 13 bases. The CDR3 DNA sequence: TGTGCCAGCAGACTAGCGGGAGGAACAGATACGCAGTATTTT. This sequence encodes CASRLAGGTDTQYF.